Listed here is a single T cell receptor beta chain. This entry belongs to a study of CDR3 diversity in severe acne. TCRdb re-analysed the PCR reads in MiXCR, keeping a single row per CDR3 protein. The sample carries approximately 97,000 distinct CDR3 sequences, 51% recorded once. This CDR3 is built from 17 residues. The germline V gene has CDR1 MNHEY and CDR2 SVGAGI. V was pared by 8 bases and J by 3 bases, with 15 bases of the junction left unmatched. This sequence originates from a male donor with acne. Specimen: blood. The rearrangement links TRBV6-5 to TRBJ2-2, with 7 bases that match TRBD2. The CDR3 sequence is CASRPYRRERYTGELFF. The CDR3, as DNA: TGTGCCAGCCGACCTTATAGGCGGGAGAGGTACACCGGGGAGCTGTTTTTT.